The clone carrying this T cell receptor beta chain was seen a single time. The sample belongs to a study of T cell clones after liver transplantation. Here immunoSEQ multiplex PCR was the method, and the copy in TCRdb shows in-frame clones only, minus some. In the table there are around 18,000 clones, approximately 90% of which are singletons. The receptor comes from a human patient who received a liver transplant. Part of the T cells may come from the graft donor. The input for sequencing was CD8+ T cells from blood, taken around 42 months after liver transplant.

CDR3 in DNA: TGTGCCAGTAGTATTTACGGATCGTTCGATGGCTACACCTTC. The encoded protein is CASSIYGSFDGYTF. J is TRBJ1-2 and V is TRBV19; D gene unclear. The germline CDR1 and CDR2 sequences are LNHDA and SQIVND (reference sequence). V dropped 3 bases and J dropped 6 bases, with 14 bases sitting between them. CDR3 length: 14 amino acids.